These 24 T cell receptor beta chains share one sample of origin, sequenced in a study of blood T cell repertoires in COVID-19. The assay was immunoSEQ multiplex PCR, and TCRdb's table has in-frame clones only and misses some. This table has around 68,000 clones, 79% appearing once. The sequencing sample was made of peripheral blood. These receptors were obtained from a woman aged 45 to 65 with acute or convalescent COVID-19.

The V gene is TRBV6-6, the J gene TRBJ2-7; 8 nucleotides align to TRBD2. The CDR3 is 15 residues long. Unmatched junction bases numbered 6, after V lost 4 bases and J lost 1 base. In germline, CDR1 is MNHNY, CDR2 SVGAGI (reference sequence). The CDR3 bases are TGTGCCAGCAGTTTACTAGCGGCAACTTCCTACGAGCAGTACTTC. Its translation: CASSLLAATSYEQYF.

The rearrangement uses TRBV5-1 and TRBJ2-7; TRBD2 is a possible D gene (7 bases). The germline V gene has CDR1 SGHRS and CDR2 YFSETQ. V was clipped by 1 base and J by 1 base, with 15 bases between them. This CDR3 is 16 amino acids long. The CDR3 sequence: CASSLFAGAGSYEQYF. For the CDR3, the DNA is TGCGCCAGCAGCTTGTTTGCGGGGGCCGGGTCCTACGAGCAGTACTTC.

V is TRBV6-1 and J is TRBJ2-2; a possible D gene is TRBD2 (5 bases). V was shortened by 2 bases and J by 3 bases, with 10 bases between the two germline ends. Per the germline V gene, CDR1 is MNHNS and CDR2 is SASEGT. The CDR3 is 15 amino acids. The CDR3 DNA is TGTGCCAGCAGTGAAAACCTAGCTGACACCGGGGAGCTGTTTTTT. Translation gives CASSENLADTGELFF.

This clone was recorded once. The chain combines TRBV9 with TRBJ2-1; maybe TRBD2 (5 bases). Trimming stripped 4 bases from V and 9 bases from J, with 8 bases between. Germline V gives CDR1 SGDLS, CDR2 YYNGEE. This CDR3 contains 11 residues. The CDR3 DNA reads TGTGCCAGCAGCCCGGGGTCTGAGCAGTTCTTC. This sequence encodes CASSPGSEQFF.

The J gene is TRBJ1-1, the V gene TRBV11-2, with a possible D match to TRBD1 (5 bases). Germline CDR1 is SGHAT and CDR2 is FQNNGV. This CDR3 region has 14 residues. The V gene lost 1 base and the J gene lost 1 base, with 7 bases spanning the gap. The CDR3 DNA sequence: TGTGCCAGCAGCTTAGCGACAGAGAACACTGAAGCTTTCTTT. Residues: CASSLATENTEAFF. The complete variable domain, with remaining parts taken from reference TRBV11-2 and TRBJ1-1, reads EAGVAQSPRYKIIEKRQSVAFWCNPISGHATLYWYQQILGQGPKLLIQFQNNGVVDDSQLPKDRFSAERLKGVDSTLKIQPAKLEDSAVYLCASSLATENTEAFFGQGTRLTVV.

The CDR3: CASSFDGSSYEQYF. As DNA, the CDR3 is TGTGCCAGCAGCTTTGACGGGAGCTCCTACGAGCAGTACTTC. This sequence joins TRBV7-9 and TRBJ2-7, with D perhaps matching TRBD2 (6 bases). The CDR3 has 14 residues. Trimming left V 3 bases short and J 0 bases short, with 9 bases between. Germline CDR1 reads SEHNR; CDR2 reads FQNEAQ (reference sequence).

A few counts support this clone. J is TRBJ2-1 and V is TRBV7-8; 8 bases match TRBD1. The CDR3 has 16 amino acids. Germline CDR1 reads SGHVS; CDR2 reads FQNEAQ. V trimming: 1 base; J trimming: 0 bases; junction bases outside the gene matches: 2. As DNA, the CDR3 is TGTGCCAGCAGCTTAGGGGGACAGGCCTCCTACAATGAGCAGTTCTTC. It codes for CASSLGGQASYNEQFF. The variable domain in full, completed from reference TRBV7-8 and TRBJ2-1, reads GAGVSQSPRYKVAKRGQDVALRCDPISGHVSLFWYQQALGQGPEFLTYFQNEAQLDKSGLPSDRFFAERPEGSVSTLKIQRTQQEDSAVYLCASSLGGQASYNEQFFGPGTRLTVL.

In DNA form, the CDR3 reads TGCGCCAGCAGCCACCCCACTGGAGGGGGGGCCCTCCGAGATACGCAGTATTTT. Encoded protein: CASSHPTGGGALRDTQYF. This chain connects TRBV10-2 to TRBJ2-3; D may be TRBD2 (7 bases). Germline CDR1 and CDR2: WSHSY and SAAADI. The CDR3 runs 18 residues. V was pared by 6 bases and J by 5 bases, with 27 bases between.

In this sample, this clone turned up a few times. J is TRBJ2-3 and V is TRBV7-9; 8 bases are shared with TRBD1. This CDR3 is built from 16 residues. Germline CDR1 and CDR2: SEHNR and FQNEAQ (reference sequence). Trimming removed 2 bases from V and 4 bases from J; junction bases left unmatched: 8. Here the CDR3 reads CASSLLGQGVPDTQYF. In DNA, the CDR3 is TGTGCCAGCAGCTTATTAGGACAGGGAGTCCCAGATACGCAGTATTTT.

This clone was detected only once. The V gene is TRBV27, the J gene TRBJ1-1; 7 positions agree with TRBD1. CDR1 is MNHEY, CDR2 SMNVEV, per germline (reference sequence). The CDR3 is 11 amino acids. Trimming cost V 7 bases and J 10 bases; bases outside gene matches: 6. The chain's CDR3 is CASKIGQAAFF. The CDR3 region has the DNA TGTGCCAGCAAGATTGGACAGGCAGCTTTCTTT.

The chain employs TRBV19 and TRBJ2-5, with D maybe TRBD1 (5 bases). Trimming removed 3 bases at V and 5 bases at J, with 16 bases between. Germline V gene lookup returns CDR1 LNHDA and CDR2 SQIVND (reference sequence). CDR3 size: 15 residues. The CDR3 is CASSIDSNPKETQYF. The CDR3 DNA sequence: TGTGCCAGTAGTATCGACAGCAACCCGAAGGAGACCCAGTACTTC.

The V call is TRBV28, the J call TRBJ1-4; the match to TRBD1 covers 11 bases. V lost 8 bases and J lost 8; bases outside the gene matches: 13. The CDR3 runs 16 residues. Germline CDR1 reads MDHEN; CDR2 reads SYDVKM. Written as DNA, the CDR3 is TGTGCCAGCCGGGAAGCCGGGACAGGGGGATTGGAAAAACTGTTTTTT. It codes for CASREAGTGGLEKLFF.

The chain joins TRBV7-2 to TRBJ2-2; D may be TRBD2 (7 bases). CDR1 and CDR2 from the germline V gene are SGHTA and FQGNSA. This CDR3 has 16 amino acids. V lost 7 bases, J lost 3 bases, and 18 bases lay in between. CDR3 sequence: CASTAGGGLHTGELFF. The CDR3, as DNA: TGTGCCAGCACCGCTGGGGGGGGGCTACACACCGGGGAGCTGTTTTTT. The entire variable domain, with the rest obtained from reference TRBV7-2 and TRBJ2-2, is as follows: GAGVSQSPSNKVTEKGKDVELRCDPISGHTALYWYRQSLGQGLEFLIYFQGNSAPDKSGLPSDRFSAERTGGSVSTLTIQRTQQEDSAVYLCASTAGGGLHTGELFFGEGSRLTVL.

The CDR3: CASSESPERGGTDTQYF. For the CDR3, the DNA is TGCGCCAGCAGTGAGTCGCCCGAGCGGGGGGGCACAGATACGCAGTATTTT. The J gene is TRBJ2-3, the V gene TRBV10-1, with TRBD2 matching 9 bases. Per germline, CDR1 WNHNN and CDR2 SYGVQD (reference sequence). There are 17 residues in the CDR3. Unmatched junction bases numbered 5, after V lost 0 bases and J lost 1 base.

This clone was observed a single time. The V and J genes are TRBV7-9 and TRBJ2-1, with D possibly being TRBD2 (7 bases). V was shortened by 8 bases and J by 4 bases, with 15 bases between the two germline ends. The CDR3 spans 14 residues. Germline CDR1 SEHNR, CDR2 FQNEAQ (reference sequence). The CDR3 sequence: CASVLRGGYNEQFF. CDR3 coding DNA: TGTGCCAGCGTCCTTAGGGGGGGTTACAATGAGCAGTTCTTC.

This clone has more than one count but fewer than ten. The V gene is TRBV7-9, the J gene TRBJ2-7, with 9 bases fitting TRBD1. CDR3 length: 14 amino acids. The germline CDR1 and CDR2 sequences are SEHNR and FQNEAQ (reference sequence). The V and J ends lost 2 bases and 4 bases, in that order; junction bases with no gene match: 3. The CDR3 loop reads CASSLWDREYEQYF. CDR3 coding DNA: TGTGCCAGCAGCTTATGGGACAGGGAATACGAGCAGTACTTC.

As DNA, the CDR3 is TGTGCCAGCAGCCAAGCCCGGGGGGGCCTCTACAATGAGCAGTTCTTC. This encodes CASSQARGGLYNEQFF. This sequence joins TRBV14 and TRBJ2-1; 8 bases align to TRBD2. Trimming at V came to 1 base and at J to 3 bases, leaving 5 bases not matched to a gene. Germline CDR1 is SGHDN and CDR2 is FVKESK. This CDR3 has 16 residues. Full variable domain (remainder filled in from reference TRBV14 and TRBJ2-1): EAGVTQFPSHSVIEKGQTVTLRCDPISGHDNLYWYRRVMGKEIKFLLHFVKESKQDESGMPNNRFLAERTGGTYSTLKVQPAELEDSGVYFCASSQARGGLYNEQFFGPGTRLTVL.

The V call is TRBV9, the J call TRBJ2-1, with D maybe TRBD2 (5 bases). The CDR3 extends over 14 amino acids. Germline V gene data show CDR1 as SGDLS and CDR2 as YYNGEE. V was pared by 3 bases and J by 1 base, with 8 bases between. CDR3 amino acids: CASSDGDSYNEQFF. For the CDR3, the DNA is TGTGCCAGCAGCGACGGGGATTCCTACAATGAGCAGTTCTTC.

The rearrangement uses TRBV9 and TRBJ2-7; 7 bases match TRBD2. The J segment lost 3 bases and the V segment lost 0 bases, leaving 12 bases of the junction unmatched. Germline lookup yields CDR1 SGDLS and CDR2 YYNGEE. This CDR3 is 17 amino acids long. This chain's CDR3 is CASSVGEVRTRIYEQYF. CDR3 DNA: TGTGCCAGCAGCGTAGGCGAGGTGAGGACTAGAATCTACGAGCAGTACTTC.

This sequence joins TRBV19 and TRBJ1-6; a possible D gene is TRBD1 (5 bases). V was cut by 5 bases and J by 8 bases, with 10 bases left in between. CDR3 length: 13 residues. Germline V lookup: CDR1 LNHDA, CDR2 SQIVND (reference sequence). CDR3 amino acids: CASSFWGDSPLHF. For the CDR3, the DNA is TGTGCCAGTAGTTTCTGGGGCGATTCACCCCTCCACTTT.

The V gene is TRBV18, the J gene TRBJ2-7; 12 bases line up with TRBD2. Trimming at V came to 6 bases and at J to 0 bases, leaving 3 bases not matched to a gene. CDR1 is KGHSH, CDR2 LQKENI, per germline. The CDR3 sequence is 15 residues long. As DNA, the CDR3 is TGTGCCAGCTCTCGACTAGCGGGGGCCTCCTACGAGCAGTACTTC. Its protein is CASSRLAGASYEQYF.

This chain links TRBV7-6 with TRBJ2-3; 10 nucleotides align to TRBD1. The V and J ends lost 3 bases and 3 bases, in that order; junction bases with no gene match: 0. The CDR3 length is 14 residues. CDR1 is SGHVS and CDR2 is FNYEAQ in the germline V gene. The CDR3 region is CASSLDRGTDTQYF. The CDR3 DNA sequence: TGTGCCAGCAGCTTGGACAGGGGGACAGATACGCAGTATTTT.

The chain uses TRBV25-1 and TRBJ2-2; 7 nucleotides match TRBD1. Per the germline V gene, CDR1 is MGHDK and CDR2 is SYGVNS. V lost 1 base and J lost 3; bases outside the gene matches: 2. The CDR3 spans 15 residues. The CDR3 region is CASSESGTDTGELFF. CDR3 bases: TGTGCCAGCAGTGAATCGGGGACAGACACCGGGGAGCTGTTTTTT.

The chain couples TRBV27 to TRBJ1-6; 7 bases fit TRBD1. Germline-derived CDR1 and CDR2 are MNHEY and SMNVEV (reference sequence). J was trimmed by 7 bases and V by 5 bases; bases with no gene match: 8. The length of the CDR3 is 15 residues. The chain's CDR3 is CASSPGTVGNSPLHF. In DNA form, the CDR3 reads TGTGCCAGCAGTCCCGGGACAGTCGGAAATTCACCCCTCCACTTT.